The 23 T cell receptor beta chains below come from one sample, sequenced in a study of blood T cell repertoires in COVID-19. Repertoires were generated with immunoSEQ multiplex PCR, while TCRdb's copy carries only in-frame clones and drops some. This table holds around 220,000 clones, 80% to 90% found once. What was sequenced was peripheral blood. The receptors were sampled from a man aged 45-65 years with acute or convalescent COVID-19.

By its share, this clone is medium-sized. The chain has TRBV15 and TRBJ2-4; 10 bases fit TRBD2. This CDR3 has 17 amino acids. V was pared by 0 bases and J by 6 bases, with 8 bases of the junction left unmatched. Germline lookup yields CDR1 LNHNV and CDR2 YYDKDF (reference sequence). CDR3 nucleotides: TGTGCCACCAGCAGAGATCGGCTAGCGGGGGCCTTAAACATTCAGTACTTC. It translates to CATSRDRLAGALNIQYF.

The chain has TRBV12-3 or TRBV12-4 and TRBJ2-6, with a weak D call TRBD1 (6 bases). The CDR3 length is 13 residues. V lost 5 bases and J 9 bases, leaving 11 bases between the germline ends. As DNA, the CDR3 is TGTGCCAGCAGTCCGGACAGCGTCAACGTCCTGACTTTC. This translates into CASSPDSVNVLTF.

This rearrangement joins TRBV10-1 to TRBJ2-7; 8 bases are shared with TRBD1. V lost 4 bases to trimming and J lost 5 bases; unmatched junction nucleotides: 7. The CDR3 is made up of 14 amino acids. From germline, CDR1 is WNHNN and CDR2 SYGVQD (reference sequence). The CDR3 sequence: CASSVDRARNEQYF. CDR3 bases: TGCGCCAGCAGTGTGGACAGGGCGAGGAACGAGCAGTACTTC.

The chain links TRBV5-1 to TRBJ1-4, with D possibly TRBD1 on 6 matching bases. This CDR3 is built from 14 residues. Germline lookup yields CDR1 SGHRS and CDR2 YFSETQ. V was pared by 5 bases and J by 7 bases, with 15 bases between. The CDR3 protein is CASSPQGVGEKLFF. The DNA of the CDR3 is TGCGCCAGCAGTCCACAGGGAGTAGGTGAAAAACTGTTTTTT.

This chain uses TRBV7-2 with TRBJ2-7; 10 bases align to TRBD1. Trimming took 5 bases from V and 2 from J; bases not matched to a gene: 3. This CDR3 has 14 amino acids. Germline CDR1 reads SGHTA; CDR2 reads FQGNSA. This CDR3 is CASSPGTGAYEQYF. The DNA for the CDR3 is TGTGCCAGCAGCCCCGGGACAGGGGCCTACGAGCAGTACTTC.

The chain recombines TRBV5-1 with TRBJ2-5; D call uncertain. Trimming left V 4 bases short and J 1 base short, with 8 bases between. The CDR3 spans 13 residues. Germline V gene data show CDR1 as SGHRS and CDR2 as YFSETQ. This CDR3 is CASSRLFQETQYF. The CDR3 bases are TGCGCCAGCAGCCGACTCTTCCAAGAGACCCAGTACTTC.

The CDR3 region has the DNA TGTGCCAGCTCACCACCAAGAGGGCCCCTCTATGGCTACACCTTC. Its protein is CASSPPRGPLYGYTF. The chain has TRBV18 and TRBJ1-2; D is undetermined. Looked up from germline, CDR1 is KGHSH and CDR2 is LQKENI. Between the trimmed V and J ends, which lost 0 bases and 4 bases, there was a span of 12 bases. The CDR3 loop spans 15 amino acids.

Comments on this clone: This same CDR3 is encoded by further DNA sequences in the sample. The rearrangement links TRBV24-1 to TRBJ1-5, with a possible D match to TRBD1 (6 bases). Looked up from germline, CDR1 is KGHDR and CDR2 is SFDVKD. With 6 bases removed from V and 1 base from J, the gap between germline ends came to 9 bases. The CDR3 runs to 14 residues. CDR3 region: CATSSDRSNQPQHF. CDR3 DNA sequence: TGTGCCACCAGTTCCGACAGGAGCAATCAGCCCCAGCATTTT.

The chain uses TRBV5-5 and TRBJ1-2; D is unresolved. CDR1 and CDR2 (germline): SGHKS, YYEKEE (reference sequence). The CDR3 is 13 residues long. V lost 0 bases and J lost 4, with 7 bases in between. In DNA, the CDR3 is TGTGCCAGCAGCTTGGTCCGGGGCTATGGCTACACCTTC. Protein: CASSLVRGYGYTF.

The sample holds a few counts of this clone. The chain links TRBV10-3 to TRBJ1-2; unclear D gene. CDR1 ENHRY and CDR2 SYGVKD come from the germline V gene. This CDR3 region has 16 residues. V lost 3 bases and J 5 bases, leaving 19 bases between the germline ends. DNA for the CDR3: TGTGCCATCAGTGACTCTACCTCGGGTCAAGTTTATGGCTACACCTTC. It yields the protein CAISDSTSGQVYGYTF.

The chain employs TRBV25-1 and TRBJ1-1; D call uncertain. The germline V gene encodes CDR1 MGHDK and CDR2 SYGVNS. The germline V and J ends were trimmed by 1 base and 1 base, with 7 bases remaining between them. This CDR3 comprises 14 residues. CDR3 sequence (DNA): TGTGCCAGCAGTGAATCCCTGGCGAACACTGAAGCTTTCTTT. Protein sequence: CASSESLANTEAFF.

In this sample, this clone turned up a few times. The gene calls are TRBV27 and TRBJ2-5; D is unclear. Germline V CDR1 and CDR2: MNHEY, SMNVEV (reference sequence). The CDR3 consists of 12 residues. With 8 bases removed from V and 7 bases from J, the gap between germline ends came to 14 bases. CDR3 sequence reads: CASGSRLGTQYF. DNA of the CDR3: TGTGCCAGCGGATCTAGGTTAGGGACCCAGTACTTC.

This clone is a singleton in its sample. J is TRBJ2-1 and V is TRBV7-9; 11 bases line up with TRBD2. The germline V gene has CDR1 SEHNR and CDR2 FQNEAQ (reference sequence). This CDR3 has 16 residues. The J segment lost 4 bases and the V segment lost 5 bases, leaving 7 bases of the junction unmatched. In nucleotides, the CDR3 is TGTGCCAGCAGCCCTCTAGCGGGGGGAATGTACAATGAGCAGTTCTTC. Its protein product is CASSPLAGGMYNEQFF.

J is TRBJ1-5 and V is TRBV5-5; maybe TRBD1 (5 bases). V lost 0 bases to trimming and J lost 8 bases, with 9 bases between them. This CDR3 is built from 13 residues. Germline values: CDR1 SGHKS, CDR2 YYEKEE (reference sequence). The CDR3 region is CASSLGRVKPQHF. The CDR3 region has the DNA TGTGCCAGCAGCTTGGGCAGGGTAAAGCCCCAGCATTTT. The full variable domain, rest sourced from reference TRBV5-5 and TRBJ1-5, is DAGVTQSPTHLIKTRGQQVTLRCSPISGHKSVSWYQQVLGQGPQFIFQYYEKEERGRGNFPDRFSARQFPNYSSELNVNALLLGDSALYLCASSLGRVKPQHFGDGTRLSIL.

This chain uses TRBV6-4 with TRBJ1-6, with a possible D match to TRBD1 (6 bases). Deletions cut 6 bases from V and 5 bases from J, with 14 bases between. The CDR3 is 15 residues long. Germline loops: CDR1 MRHNA, CDR2 SNTAGT. The DNA for the CDR3 is TGTGCCAGCAGGACGGGGGGGGGCGATAATTCACCCCTCCACTTT. Its protein product is CASRTGGGDNSPLHF.

There are a few counts of this clone. V gene TRBV7-6 combines with J gene TRBJ1-1; the D gene is possibly TRBD1 (6 bases). V was clipped by 2 bases and J by 3 bases, with 13 bases between them. CDR3 length: 15 residues. Germline CDR1 SGHVS, CDR2 FNYEAQ. The CDR3 DNA is TGTGCCAGCAGCTTAATGGGGGCCCTCGACACTGAAGCTTTCTTT. As protein: CASSLMGALDTEAFF.

This clone was detected once. This sequence joins TRBV4-1 and TRBJ1-2; D might be TRBD1 (5 bases). Trimming took off 4 bases at V and 7 bases at J, with 13 bases between the two ends. The CDR3 consists of 13 residues. CDR1 is MGHRA and CDR2 is YSYEKL in the germline V gene. As DNA, the CDR3 is TGCGCCAGCAGCCTGGGGCGGGGGAGTGGCTACACCTTC. Translating it yields CASSLGRGSGYTF.

This clone appeared once. The genes are TRBV6-6 and TRBJ2-7; the match to TRBD1 covers 10 bases. V gave up 5 bases and J gave up 3 bases; unmatched junction bases: 16. Germline V gene data show CDR1 as MNHNY and CDR2 as SVGAGI (reference sequence). The CDR3 sequence is 18 residues long. CDR3 in DNA: TGTGCCAGCAGTCCAAGGCGAACCCGGGACAGGGGTTACTACGAGCAGTACTTC. Translated: CASSPRRTRDRGYYEQYF.

The chain recombines TRBV5-4 with TRBJ2-1; 8 positions agree with TRBD1. CDR1 is SGHNT, CDR2 YYREEE, per germline (reference sequence). The trim removed 4 bases at V and 0 bases at J, leaving 6 bases unmatched. The CDR3 totals 16 residues. The CDR3 here is CASSKYDRGSYNEQFF. The CDR3 DNA reads as TGTGCCAGCAGCAAATACGACAGGGGCTCCTACAATGAGCAGTTCTTC. Supplemented by reference TRBV5-4 and TRBJ2-1, the full variable domain reads ETGVTQSPTHLIKTRGQQVTLRCSSQSGHNTVSWYQQALGQGPQFIFQYYREEENGRGNFPPRFSGLQFPNYSSELNVNALELDDSALYLCASSKYDRGSYNEQFFGPGTRLTVL.

This chain uses TRBV9 with TRBJ2-2, with a possible D match to TRBD2 (7 bases). Germline assignment: CDR1 SGDLS and CDR2 YYNGEE. V gave up 6 bases and J gave up 0 bases, with 12 bases separating them. This CDR3 contains 15 residues. This CDR3 reads CASNRGAANTGELFF. The CDR3 nucleotides read TGTGCCAGCAATCGGGGGGCCGCGAACACCGGGGAGCTGTTTTTT.

The CDR3 here is CASSWGLGLWETQYF. In DNA, the CDR3 is TGTGCCAGCTCATGGGGACTAGGGCTCTGGGAGACCCAGTACTTC. The gene calls are TRBV18 and TRBJ2-5; 8 nucleotides agree with TRBD2. Germline V gene data show CDR1 as KGHSH and CDR2 as LQKENI. V trimming: 5 bases; J trimming: 5 bases; junction bases outside the gene matches: 10. This CDR3 has 15 residues.

The rearrangement uses TRBV14 and TRBJ1-2, with D possibly matching TRBD1 (5 bases). This CDR3 has 13 residues. Germline lookup yields CDR1 SGHDN and CDR2 FVKESK. The V end lost 1 base, the J end lost 4 bases, and 7 bases lay between the germline ends. CDR3: CASSQGGGYGYTF. DNA for the CDR3: TGTGCCAGCAGCCAAGGGGGGGGCTATGGCTACACCTTC. Based on the CDR3 plus reference TRBV14 and TRBJ1-2, the full variable domain is EAGVTQFPSHSVIEKGQTVTLRCDPISGHDNLYWYRRVMGKEIKFLLHFVKESKQDESGMPNNRFLAERTGGTYSTLKVQPAELEDSGVYFCASSQGGGYGYTFGSGTRLTVV.

The chain couples TRBV18 to TRBJ2-7; no firm D call. CDR1 and CDR2 (germline): KGHSH, LQKENI. V shed 3 bases and J shed 2 bases, with 14 bases lying between them. This CDR3 is 15 amino acids long. CDR3 residues: CASSPPSQAAYEQYF. CDR3 in DNA: TGTGCCAGCTCACCGCCCAGCCAGGCTGCCTACGAGCAGTACTTC.